The 28 T cell receptor beta chains reported below all come from one sample, sequenced in a study of T cell responses to AZD1222 COVID-19 vaccine. Produced via immunoSEQ multiplex PCR; TCRdb's table is partial and in-frame only. The sample includes 130,000 to 150,000 clones, around 86% of them seen just once. Specimen: peripheral blood, collected on day 0 of MenACWY control vaccination. The receptors here all came from an adult in good health.

CDR3 in amino acids: CASFVGGTGELFF. CDR3 DNA sequence: TGTGCCAGCTTCGTGGGCGGCACCGGGGAGCTGTTTTTT. The chain combines TRBV2 with TRBJ2-2; D unclear. The CDR3 runs to 13 residues. Trimming took 8 bases from V and 4 from J, leaving 11 bases between them. CDR1 is SNHLY and CDR2 is FYNNEI in the germline V gene. The full variable domain, rest sourced from reference TRBV2 and TRBJ2-2, is EPEVTQTPSHQVTQMGQEVILRCVPISNHLYFYWYRQILGQKVEFLVSFYNNEISEKSEIFDDQFSVERPDGSNFTLKIRSTKLEDSAMYFCASFVGGTGELFFGEGSRLTVL.

Here the CDR3 reads CASSPTSGNTEAFF. The DNA for the CDR3 is TGTGCCAGCAGCCCGACATCAGGGAACACTGAAGCTTTCTTT. The V and J genes are TRBV13 and TRBJ1-1; D is unresolved. This CDR3 spans 14 amino acids. V lost 5 bases and J lost 1, with 11 bases in between. Germline V gene data show CDR1 as PRHDT and CDR2 as FYEKMQ (reference sequence). Full variable domain (rest looked up from reference TRBV13 and TRBJ1-1): AAGVIQSPRHLIKEKRETATLKCYPIPRHDTVYWYQQGPGQDPQFLISFYEKMQSDKGSIPDRFSAQQFSDYHSELNMSSLELGDSALYFCASSPTSGNTEAFFGQGTRLTVV.

The rearrangement joins TRBV14 to TRBJ2-2, with D hard to call. Germline CDR1 and CDR2: SGHDN and FVKESK. The germline V and J ends were trimmed by 1 base and 5 bases, with 8 bases remaining between them. The CDR3 has 14 amino acids. CDR3 bases: TGTGCCAGCAGCCAAGTGGCCAGAACCGGGGAGCTGTTTTTT. It encodes CASSQVARTGELFF.

This chain links TRBV10-2 with TRBJ1-2, with TRBD1 matching over 8 bases. The V gene end was trimmed by 2 bases and the J gene end by 2 bases; junction bases not matched to a gene: 4. CDR1 and CDR2 from the germline V gene are WSHSY and SAAADI. This CDR3 spans 15 amino acids. The DNA of the CDR3 is TGCGCCAGCAGTGAGGTGGCAGGGGGCAACTATGGCTACACCTTC. Amino acids: CASSEVAGGNYGYTF.

The V and J genes are TRBV9 and TRBJ1-4; 7 bases are a match to TRBD1. CDR3 length: 15 amino acids. Germline V gene sequence: CDR1 SGDLS, CDR2 YYNGEE. J gave up 4 bases and V 4 bases, and 7 bases lay outside the gene matches. The CDR3 loop reads CASSPSGQVNEKLFF. The CDR3 nucleotides are TGTGCCAGCAGCCCAAGCGGACAGGTTAATGAAAAACTGTTTTTT.

The chain combines TRBV24-1 with TRBJ1-3, with TRBD1 as a possible D gene (5 bases). Germline V lookup: CDR1 KGHDR, CDR2 SFDVKD. The CDR3 contains 23 residues. Trimming left V 5 bases short and J 0 bases short, with 34 bases between. DNA for the CDR3: TGTGCCACCAGTGGATCTACCCCGGCGGCCGGGGACGAAGCCATTCTCTCTGGAAACACCATATATTTT. Translating it yields CATSGSTPAAGDEAILSGNTIYF.

The table lists this clone with a few counts. The genes are TRBV2 and TRBJ2-5; D is unresolved. CDR1 is SNHLY and CDR2 is FYNNEI in the germline V gene. V was shortened by 6 bases and J by 1 base, with 6 bases between the two germline ends. The CDR3 contains 12 residues. The CDR3 nucleotides read TGTGCCAGCAGGGCTATCCAAGAGACCCAGTACTTC. Its translation is CASRAIQETQYF.

CDR3 loop: CAISDRTGISNQPQHF. The CDR3 bases are TGTGCCATCAGTGATCGGACAGGGATAAGCAATCAGCCCCAGCATTTT. The chain has TRBV10-3 and TRBJ1-5, with TRBD1 identical over 8 bases. The CDR3 covers 16 residues. The trim removed 3 bases at V and 1 base at J, leaving 5 bases unmatched. Germline CDR1 is ENHRY and CDR2 is SYGVKD.

This chain joins TRBV19 and TRBJ1-2; D ambiguous. V gave up 5 bases and J gave up 0 bases, with 10 bases separating them. Germline V gene data show CDR1 as LNHDA and CDR2 as SQIVND (reference sequence). The CDR3 contains 14 residues. The DNA for the CDR3 is TGTGCCAGTAGTGGCCGTGAAGCTAACTATGGCTACACCTTC. This codes for CASSGREANYGYTF.

The sample holds a few counts of this clone. This sequence joins TRBV5-6 and TRBJ2-3, with 10 bases lining up with TRBD2. This CDR3 comprises 16 residues. Losses at the gene ends were 4 bases for V and 4 bases for J; bases not matched to a gene: 9. Germline V gene data show CDR1 as SGHDT and CDR2 as YYEEEE. The CDR3 nucleotides are TGTGCCAGCAGCCGGAGGACTAGCGGAATCGCAGATACGCAGTATTTT. Its translation is CASSRRTSGIADTQYF.

This sequence joins TRBV28 and TRBJ1-2; unclear D gene. The V gene lost 8 bases and the J gene lost 4 bases, with 8 bases spanning the gap. Germline lookup yields CDR1 MDHEN and CDR2 SYDVKM. The CDR3 extends over 11 amino acids. The CDR3 bases are TGTGCCAGCCGGTTCCTCTATGGCTACACCTTC. Translated: CASRFLYGYTF.

This chain joins TRBV6-5 and TRBJ2-7; the match to TRBD1 covers 9 bases. Per germline, CDR1 MNHEY and CDR2 SVGAGI. The V gene end was trimmed by 4 bases and the J gene end by 7 bases; junction bases not matched to a gene: 8. The CDR3 loop spans 14 amino acids. The CDR3 region has the DNA TGTGCCAGCAGTTCTCAACAGGGGGCCGTGGAGCAGTACTTC. Encoded protein: CASSSQQGAVEQYF.

The chain carries TRBV15 and TRBJ2-4; D remains ambiguous. Germline loops: CDR1 LNHNV, CDR2 YYDKDF (reference sequence). The CDR3 sequence is 14 residues long. The ends were cut back, 0 bases at V and 1 base at J, with 4 bases in the middle. CDR3 nucleotides: TGTGCCACCAGCAGAGAACGTGCCAAAAACATTCAGTACTTC. As protein: CATSRERAKNIQYF.

The chain carries TRBV5-6 and TRBJ1-5; possible D gene TRBD1, 5 bases. Germline CDR1 reads SGHDT; CDR2 reads YYEEEE. V shed 4 bases and J shed 5 bases, with 19 bases lying between them. The CDR3 is 16 amino acids. CDR3 protein: CASSVYLGQSDQPQHF. The CDR3 nucleotides read TGTGCCAGCAGCGTGTACCTGGGGCAGTCAGATCAGCCCCAGCATTTT.

The chain employs TRBV7-9 and TRBJ1-2, with no clear D. The length of the CDR3 is 13 residues. V was clipped by 5 bases and J by 2 bases, with 9 bases between them. Germline assignment: CDR1 SEHNR and CDR2 FQNEAQ (reference sequence). The DNA of the CDR3 is TGTGCCAGCAGCACACCAGCAAACTATGGCTACACCTTC. This sequence encodes CASSTPANYGYTF.

V is TRBV9 and J is TRBJ1-2, with 9 bases identical to TRBD1. Looked up from germline, CDR1 is SGDLS and CDR2 is YYNGEE. This CDR3 has 14 amino acids. Losses at the gene ends were 6 bases for V and 8 bases for J; bases not matched to a gene: 11. The CDR3 sequence: CASTQGQGRGGYTF. CDR3 DNA: TGTGCCAGCACCCAGGGACAGGGAAGGGGGGGCTACACCTTC.

The chain couples TRBV5-8 to TRBJ1-6; D not certain. V was trimmed by 5 bases and J by 0 bases, leaving 15 bases between them. CDR3 size: 17 residues. Germline CDR1 is SGHTS and CDR2 is YDEGEE. CDR3 bases: TGTGCCAGCAGACCCAAGACCGGGAGCTCCTATAATTCACCCCTCCACTTT. Amino acids: CASRPKTGSSYNSPLHF. The full variable domain, rest sourced from reference TRBV5-8 and TRBJ1-6, is EAGVTQSPTHLIKTRGQQATLRCSPISGHTSVYWYQQALGLGLQFLLWYDEGEERNRGNFPPRFSGRQFPNYSSELNVNALELEDSALYLCASRPKTGSSYNSPLHFGNGTRLTVT.

CDR3 sequence: CASSRGSGGLGTDTQYF. CDR3 nucleotide sequence: TGTGCCAGCAGCCGGGGTAGCGGGGGGTTGGGCACAGATACGCAGTATTTT. This chain uses TRBV3-1 (or the pseudogene TRBV3-2) with TRBJ2-3; 10 bases are a match to TRBD2. The CDR3 runs 17 residues. Germline V gene sequence: CDR1 LGHDT, CDR2 YNNKEL (reference sequence). Losses at the gene ends were 4 bases for V and 1 base for J; bases not matched to a gene: 8.

This chain uses TRBV6-4 with TRBJ1-1; D is unclear. V lost 3 bases and J lost 4, with 9 bases in between. Germline V CDR1 and CDR2: MRHNA, SNTAGT. This CDR3 is 13 amino acids long. The CDR3 protein is CASSEAGGTEAFF. The DNA of the CDR3 is TGTGCCAGCAGTGAGGCGGGTGGCACTGAAGCTTTCTTT.

This clone was counted between two and nine times. The V call is TRBV2, the J call TRBJ2-1; the match to TRBD2 covers 8 bases. CDR1 is SNHLY, CDR2 FYNNEI, per germline. This CDR3 region has 15 residues. V lost 6 bases to trimming and J lost 5 bases; unmatched junction nucleotides: 9. The CDR3 spells CASSPAGLANNEQFF. CDR3 coding DNA: TGTGCCAGCAGCCCCGCCGGACTAGCCAACAATGAGCAGTTCTTC. The complete variable domain, with remaining parts taken from reference TRBV2 and TRBJ2-1, reads EPEVTQTPSHQVTQMGQEVILRCVPISNHLYFYWYRQILGQKVEFLVSFYNNEISEKSEIFDDQFSVERPDGSNFTLKIRSTKLEDSAMYFCASSPAGLANNEQFFGPGTRLTVL.

The CDR3 protein is CASSLGSQAGELFF. In DNA form, the CDR3 reads TGTGCCAGCAGCTTAGGGTCGCAGGCCGGGGAGCTGTTTTTT. This chain joins TRBV11-2 and TRBJ2-2; D is uncertain. V lost 1 base to trimming and J lost 6 bases, with 9 bases between them. Germline V gene sequence: CDR1 SGHAT, CDR2 FQNNGV. The CDR3 loop spans 14 amino acids. Variable domain in full (rest from reference TRBV11-2 and TRBJ2-2): EAGVAQSPRYKIIEKRQSVAFWCNPISGHATLYWYQQILGQGPKLLIQFQNNGVVDDSQLPKDRFSAERLKGVDSTLKIQPAKLEDSAVYLCASSLGSQAGELFFGEGSRLTVL.

The V gene is TRBV25-1, the J gene TRBJ2-5, with D maybe TRBD1 (8 bases). Trimming shortened V by 10 bases and J by 4 bases, and 19 bases separated the two germline ends. The CDR3 consists of 14 residues. CDR1 MGHDK and CDR2 SYGVNS come from the germline V gene. The CDR3 nucleotides read TGTGCCACCGGACAGGGTGGGGGGGCAGAGACCCAGTACTTC. Encoded protein: CATGQGGGAETQYF.

The V gene is TRBV3-1 (or the pseudogene TRBV3-2), the J gene TRBJ2-1; D remains unclear. The V gene's germline CDR1 is LGHDT and CDR2 YNNKEL (reference sequence). V lost 0 bases, J lost 9 bases, and 9 bases lay in between. This CDR3 is built from 13 residues. CDR3 residues: CASSQDLGSEQFF. CDR3 in DNA: TGTGCCAGCAGCCAAGATTTGGGGTCTGAGCAGTTCTTC.

The chain has TRBV7-6 and TRBJ2-2; D not resolved. The V end lost 4 bases, the J end lost 0 bases, and 9 bases lay between the germline ends. Germline loops: CDR1 SGHVS, CDR2 FNYEAQ. The CDR3 is 15 amino acids. The CDR3 nucleotides read TGTGCCAGCAGCTCGACCGGTACGAACACCGGGGAGCTGTTTTTT. As protein: CASSSTGTNTGELFF.

The genes are TRBV3-1 (or the pseudogene TRBV3-2) and TRBJ2-7; D not resolved. The CDR3 consists of 18 residues. The ends were cut back, 1 base at V and 1 base at J, with 20 bases in the middle. Germline loops: CDR1 LGHDT, CDR2 YNNKEL (reference sequence). CDR3 in DNA: TGTGCCAGCAGCCAAGCGGGTTCGGGCAGGACCGCATCCTACGAGCAGTACTTC. Translated: CASSQAGSGRTASYEQYF.

This rearrangement joins TRBV11-2 to TRBJ2-1; TRBD2 matches 8 bases. V lost 1 base, J lost 5 bases, and 4 bases stayed unmatched. Germline V gene data show CDR1 as SGHAT and CDR2 as FQNNGV. The CDR3 length is 15 residues. CDR3 amino acids: CASSLGTGGDNEQFF. CDR3 nucleotide sequence: TGTGCCAGCAGCTTAGGAACGGGGGGGGACAATGAGCAGTTCTTC.

The chain couples TRBV19 to TRBJ2-7, with a tentative D call TRBD2 (6 bases). CDR1 is LNHDA, CDR2 SQIVND, per germline (reference sequence). V was shortened by 5 bases and J by 2 bases, with 13 bases between the two germline ends. CDR3 length: 14 amino acids. DNA for the CDR3: TGTGCCAGTAGTGGGGGACTTCCAACCTACGAGCAGTACTTC. Amino acids: CASSGGLPTYEQYF.

V and J are TRBV5-1 and TRBJ1-6, with D unresolved. CDR1 SGHRS and CDR2 YFSETQ come from the germline V gene. V lost 4 bases and J 5 bases, leaving 13 bases between the germline ends. CDR3 size: 15 residues. Here the CDR3 DNA reads TGCGCCAGCAGCCTGAGGACGGGAAATAATTCACCCCTCCACTTT. Translating it yields CASSLRTGNNSPLHF.